A single sample gave rise to the 5 T cell receptor beta chains below, sequenced in a study of cytomegalovirus exposure and HLA in healthy donors. Primers included in the PCR were 60 Vbeta and 13 Jbeta primers. Data came from immunoSEQ multiplex PCR; TCRdb stores just in-frame clones and leaves some out. The data show around 140,000 clones, around nine tenths seen once. Sequenced material: PBMCs. The origin of the receptors is a woman aged 25 to 39 in good health and CMV-seronegative.

The genes are TRBV6-1 and TRBJ2-7, with a weak D call TRBD1 (6 bases). This CDR3 region has 14 residues. Trimming removed 2 bases at V and 5 bases at J, with 13 bases between. The germline V gene encodes CDR1 MNHNS and CDR2 SASEGT. The DNA of the CDR3 is TGTGCCAGCAGTGAACTCAGGGGTCGCAACGAGCAGTACTTC. Translation: CASSELRGRNEQYF.

This clone was seen only once. The rearrangement uses TRBV7-2 and TRBJ1-2, with 9 bases fitting TRBD1. CDR3 length: 16 residues. Losses at the gene ends were 1 base for V and 1 base for J; bases not matched to a gene: 4. The germline CDR1 and CDR2 sequences are SGHTA and FQGNSA. The CDR3 nucleotides are TGTGCCAGCAGCTTAGTGGGACAGGGCTTTAACTATGGCTACACCTTC. Encoded protein: CASSLVGQGFNYGYTF. Full variable domain (rest looked up from reference TRBV7-2 and TRBJ1-2): GAGVSQSPSNKVTEKGKDVELRCDPISGHTALYWYRQSLGQGLEFLIYFQGNSAPDKSGLPSDRFSAERTGGSVSTLTIQRTQQEDSAVYLCASSLVGQGFNYGYTFGSGTRLTVV.

The chain combines TRBV6-1 with TRBJ2-7, with D hard to call. Deletions cut 2 bases from V and 2 bases from J, with 7 bases between. The CDR3 is 13 residues long. Germline CDR1 is MNHNS and CDR2 is SASEGT. The CDR3 coding sequence is TGTGCCAGCAGTGAACCCCCCACCTACGAGCAGTACTTC. It translates to CASSEPPTYEQYF.

This chain uses TRBV11-1 with TRBJ2-5; TRBD2 aligns across 13 bases. Germline assignment: CDR1 SGHAT and CDR2 FQDESV (reference sequence). Germline trimming cut 6 bases from V and 2 bases from J; bases unmatched to any gene: 3. This CDR3 is 15 amino acids long. The CDR3 loop is CASRRGLAGQETQYF. DNA of the CDR3: TGTGCCAGCAGGAGGGGACTAGCGGGACAAGAGACCCAGTACTTC.

The chain joins TRBV19 to TRBJ2-5; TRBD2 matches 9 bases. The CDR3 is 16 amino acids. Germline V gene data show CDR1 as LNHDA and CDR2 as SQIVND (reference sequence). Trimming took 1 base from V and 2 from J; bases not matched to a gene: 5. CDR3 residues: CASSIAWAGGQETQYF. The CDR3 DNA is TGTGCCAGTAGTATAGCATGGGCGGGAGGGCAAGAGACCCAGTACTTC.